The clone carrying this TCR beta chain was observed a handful of times. Its target is not known. MiXCR, run by TCRdb on the reads, gives a single entry per CDR3 protein. The sample lists roughly 800,000 distinct CDR3 sequences, almost 30% occurring once. V lost 4 bases to trimming and J lost 5 bases, with 14 bases between them. CDR3 size: 14 residues. Germline CDR1 reads MNHEY; CDR2 reads SVGEGT. The data are from a study of T cell repertoires in cytomegalovirus infection. Study-wide context: Researchers turned to recently identified HLA-C-restricted CMV epitopes as well as well-studied HLA-B-restricted ones. Public signatures in TCR beta pointed to CMV infection and matching HLA type.

Study-level findings and limits: Adding up the frequency of public TCR beta families identified people who carried CMV plus the relevant HLA. Predominance within the ex vivo response was attributable to HLA-C-restricted CMV-specific TCR beta clonotypes.

This clonotype was sampled from a human donor in good health (CMV status not recorded). Some clones in this sample may be carry-over from other donors' samples. The input for sequencing was cultured CD8+ T cells from PBMCs, taken from culture after CMV antigen stimulation. The V and J genes are TRBV6-2 or TRBV6-3 and TRBJ2-5; possibly TRBD2 for D (5 bases). The CDR3 spells CASSSTTILETQYF. CDR3 DNA sequence: TGTGCCAGCAGTTCCACGACTATCCTGGAGACCCAGTACTTC.